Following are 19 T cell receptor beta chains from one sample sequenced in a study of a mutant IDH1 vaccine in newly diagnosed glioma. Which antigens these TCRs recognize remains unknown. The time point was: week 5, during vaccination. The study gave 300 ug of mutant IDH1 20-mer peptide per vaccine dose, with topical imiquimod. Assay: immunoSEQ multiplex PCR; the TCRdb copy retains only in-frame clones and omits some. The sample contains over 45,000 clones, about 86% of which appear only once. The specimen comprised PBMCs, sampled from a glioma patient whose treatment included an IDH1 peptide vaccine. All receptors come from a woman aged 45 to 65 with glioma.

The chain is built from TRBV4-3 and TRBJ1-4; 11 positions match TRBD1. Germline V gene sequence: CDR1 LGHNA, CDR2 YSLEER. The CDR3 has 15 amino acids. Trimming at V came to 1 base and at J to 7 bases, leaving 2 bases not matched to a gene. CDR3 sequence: CASSQVGTGGEKLFF. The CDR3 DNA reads TGCGCCAGCAGCCAAGTTGGGACAGGGGGTGAAAAACTGTTTTTT.

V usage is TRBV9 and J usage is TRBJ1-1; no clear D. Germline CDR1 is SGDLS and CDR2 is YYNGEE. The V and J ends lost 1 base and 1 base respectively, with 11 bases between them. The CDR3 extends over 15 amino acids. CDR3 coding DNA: TGTGCCAGCAGCGTAACCCATACGGAGAACACTGAAGCTTTCTTT. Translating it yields CASSVTHTENTEAFF.

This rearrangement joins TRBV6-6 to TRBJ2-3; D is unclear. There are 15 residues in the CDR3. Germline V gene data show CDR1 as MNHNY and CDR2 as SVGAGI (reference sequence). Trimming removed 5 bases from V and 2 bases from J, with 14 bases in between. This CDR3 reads CASSLTTVLTDTQYF. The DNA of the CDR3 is TGTGCCAGCAGTCTTACAACTGTTCTCACAGATACGCAGTATTTT.

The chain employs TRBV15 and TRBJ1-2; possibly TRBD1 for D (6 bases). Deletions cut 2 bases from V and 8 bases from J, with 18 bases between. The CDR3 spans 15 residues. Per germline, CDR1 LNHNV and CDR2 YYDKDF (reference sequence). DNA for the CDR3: TGTGCCACCAGCAGAAGGACAGCATTATGGGGAGGCTACACCTTC. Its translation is CATSRRTALWGGYTF.

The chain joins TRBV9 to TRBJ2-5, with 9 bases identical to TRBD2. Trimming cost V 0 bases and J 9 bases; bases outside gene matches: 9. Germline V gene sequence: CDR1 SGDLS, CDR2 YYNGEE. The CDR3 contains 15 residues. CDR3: CASSVGAGGLESQYF. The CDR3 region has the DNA TGTGCCAGCAGCGTAGGAGCGGGGGGCCTGGAGTCCCAGTACTTC.

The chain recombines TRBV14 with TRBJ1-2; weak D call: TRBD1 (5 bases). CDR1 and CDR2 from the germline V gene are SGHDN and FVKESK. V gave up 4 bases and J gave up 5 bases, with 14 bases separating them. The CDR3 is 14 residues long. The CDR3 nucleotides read TGTGCCAGCAGCCGGGGCCAATCTCGGTATGGCTACACCTTC. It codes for CASSRGQSRYGYTF.

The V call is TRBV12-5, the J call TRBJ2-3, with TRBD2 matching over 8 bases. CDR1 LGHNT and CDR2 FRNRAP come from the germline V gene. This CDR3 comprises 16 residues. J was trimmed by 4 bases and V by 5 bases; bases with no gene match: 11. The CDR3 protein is CASGQTKSGGSDTQYF. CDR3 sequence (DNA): TGTGCTAGTGGTCAGACGAAGAGCGGGGGTTCAGATACGCAGTATTTT.

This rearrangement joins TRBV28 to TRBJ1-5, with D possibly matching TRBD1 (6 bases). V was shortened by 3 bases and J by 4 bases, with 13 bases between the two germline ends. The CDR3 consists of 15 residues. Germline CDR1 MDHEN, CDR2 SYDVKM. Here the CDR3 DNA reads TGTGCCAGCAGTTTGAGGGGGGGCAGGAATCAGCCCCAGCATTTT. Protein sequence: CASSLRGGRNQPQHF.

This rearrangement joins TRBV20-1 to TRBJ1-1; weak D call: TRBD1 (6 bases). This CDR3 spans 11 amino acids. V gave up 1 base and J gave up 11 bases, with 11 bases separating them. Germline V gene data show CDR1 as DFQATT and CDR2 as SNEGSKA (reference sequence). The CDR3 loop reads CSARVTGAAFF. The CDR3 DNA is TGCAGTGCTAGAGTGACAGGAGCGGCTTTCTTT.

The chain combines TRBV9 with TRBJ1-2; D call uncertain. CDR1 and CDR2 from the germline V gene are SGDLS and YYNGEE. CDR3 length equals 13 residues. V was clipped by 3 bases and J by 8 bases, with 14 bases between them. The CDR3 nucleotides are TGTGCCAGCAGCGCAGGACGGGTTCGGGGCTACACCTTC. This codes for CASSAGRVRGYTF.

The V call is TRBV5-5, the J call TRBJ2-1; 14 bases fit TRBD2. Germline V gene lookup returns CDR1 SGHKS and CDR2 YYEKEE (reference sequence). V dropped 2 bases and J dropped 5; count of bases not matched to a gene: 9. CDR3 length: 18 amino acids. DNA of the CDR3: TGTGCCAGCAGCTTCCGGACTAGCGGGGGGTTTCGCGACAATGAGCAGTTCTTC. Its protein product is CASSFRTSGGFRDNEQFF.

The CDR3 coding sequence is TGCGCCAGCAGCTTGGAACGGGCAGATACGCAGTATTTT. Protein product: CASSLERADTQYF. The J gene is TRBJ2-3, the V gene TRBV5-1; D not certain. There are 13 residues in the CDR3. The V end lost 0 bases, the J end lost 4 bases, and 6 bases lay between the germline ends. CDR1 is SGHRS, CDR2 YFSETQ, per germline.

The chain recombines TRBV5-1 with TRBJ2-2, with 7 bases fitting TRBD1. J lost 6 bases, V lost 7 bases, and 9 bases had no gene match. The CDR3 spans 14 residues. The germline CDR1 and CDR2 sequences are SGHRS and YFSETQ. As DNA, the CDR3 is TGCGCCAGCCGTCTTTCGACAGGGTCCGGGGAGCTGTTTTTT. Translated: CASRLSTGSGELFF. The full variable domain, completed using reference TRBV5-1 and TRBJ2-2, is KAGVTQTPRYLIKTRGQQVTLSCSPISGHRSVSWYQQTPGQGLQFLFEYFSETQRNKGNFPGRFSGRQFSNSRSEMNVSTLELGDSALYLCASRLSTGSGELFFGEGSRLTVL.

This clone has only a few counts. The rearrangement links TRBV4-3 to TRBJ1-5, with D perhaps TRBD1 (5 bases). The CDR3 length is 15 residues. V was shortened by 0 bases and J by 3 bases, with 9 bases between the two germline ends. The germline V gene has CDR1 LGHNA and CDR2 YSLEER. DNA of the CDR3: TGCGCCAGCAGCCAAGATCAGGGTTCCAATCAGCCCCAGCATTTT. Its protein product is CASSQDQGSNQPQHF.

CDR3 region: CASSVAGTEAFF. The CDR3 DNA reads as TGCGCCAGCAGCGTCGCGGGGACTGAAGCTTTCTTT. The chain combines TRBV5-1 with TRBJ1-1; D ambiguous. Trimming removed 4 bases from V and 5 bases from J, with 9 bases in between. The length of the CDR3 is 12 residues. Germline CDR1 SGHRS, CDR2 YFSETQ. Full variable domain (rest looked up from reference TRBV5-1 and TRBJ1-1): KAGVTQTPRYLIKTRGQQVTLSCSPISGHRSVSWYQQTPGQGLQFLFEYFSETQRNKGNFPGRFSGRQFSNSRSEMNVSTLELGDSALYLCASSVAGTEAFFGQGTRLTVV.

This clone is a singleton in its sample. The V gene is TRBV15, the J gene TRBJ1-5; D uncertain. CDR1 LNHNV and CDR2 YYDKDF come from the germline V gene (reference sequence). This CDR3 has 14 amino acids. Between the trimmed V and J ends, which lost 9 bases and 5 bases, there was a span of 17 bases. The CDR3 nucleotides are TGTGCCACTGGCAAGGCGGATTACGATCAGCCCCAGCATTTT. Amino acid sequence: CATGKADYDQPQHF.

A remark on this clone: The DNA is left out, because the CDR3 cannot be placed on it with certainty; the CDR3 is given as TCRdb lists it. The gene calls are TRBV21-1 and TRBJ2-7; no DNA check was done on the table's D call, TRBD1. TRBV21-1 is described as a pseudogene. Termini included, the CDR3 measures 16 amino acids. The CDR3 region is CASSKVGTGISYEQYF.

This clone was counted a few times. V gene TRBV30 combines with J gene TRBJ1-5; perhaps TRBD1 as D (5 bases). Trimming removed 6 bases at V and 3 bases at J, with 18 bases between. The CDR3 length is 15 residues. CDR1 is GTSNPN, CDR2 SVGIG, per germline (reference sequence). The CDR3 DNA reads TGTGCCTGCCTGCCGAGGGACCAGATCAATCAGCCCCAGCATTTT. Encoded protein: CACLPRDQINQPQHF. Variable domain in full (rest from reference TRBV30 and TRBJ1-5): SQTIHQWPATLVQPVGSPLSLECTVEGTSNPNLYWYRQAAGRGLQLLFYSVGIGQISSEVPQNLSASRPQDRQFILSSKKLLLSDSGFYLCACLPRDQINQPQHFGDGTRLSIL.

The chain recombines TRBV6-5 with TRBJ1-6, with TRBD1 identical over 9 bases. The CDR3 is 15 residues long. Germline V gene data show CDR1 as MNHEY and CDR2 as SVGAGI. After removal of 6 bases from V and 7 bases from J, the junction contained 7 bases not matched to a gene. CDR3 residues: CASSLDRGENSPLHF. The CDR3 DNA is TGTGCCAGCAGCCTGGACAGGGGTGAAAATTCACCCCTCCACTTT.